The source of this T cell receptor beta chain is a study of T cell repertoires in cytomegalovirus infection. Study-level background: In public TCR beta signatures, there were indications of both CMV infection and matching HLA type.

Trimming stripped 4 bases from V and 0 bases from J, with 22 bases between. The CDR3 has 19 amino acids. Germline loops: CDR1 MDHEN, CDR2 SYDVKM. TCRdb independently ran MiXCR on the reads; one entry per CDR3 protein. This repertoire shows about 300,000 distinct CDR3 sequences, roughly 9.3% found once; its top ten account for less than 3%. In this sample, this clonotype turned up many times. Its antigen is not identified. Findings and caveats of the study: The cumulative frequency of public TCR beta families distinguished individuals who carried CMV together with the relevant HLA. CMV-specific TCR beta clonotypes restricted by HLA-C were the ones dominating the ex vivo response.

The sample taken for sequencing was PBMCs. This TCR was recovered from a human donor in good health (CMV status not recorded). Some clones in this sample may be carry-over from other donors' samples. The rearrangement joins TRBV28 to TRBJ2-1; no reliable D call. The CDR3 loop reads CASSSPAVVAIGSYNEQFF. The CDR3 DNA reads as TGTGCCAGCAGTTCACCCGCGGTAGTCGCCATAGGCTCCTACAATGAGCAGTTCTTC.